Reported below is one T cell receptor beta chain. The data originate from a study of T cells in localized non-small cell lung cancer. Trimming shortened V by 0 bases and J by 4 bases, and 10 bases separated the two germline ends. CDR1 is SGHTA and CDR2 is FQGNSA in the germline V gene. The length of the CDR3 is 14 residues. The table came from immunoSEQ multiplex PCR; TCRdb's copy has only in-frame clones and leaves some out. The sample holds 61,000 or so clones, 70% to 90% seen once. The rearrangement uses TRBV7-2 and TRBJ2-7; a weak D match, TRBD1 (5 bases). This receptor was taken from a woman aged 40-69 years with stage I lung adenocarcinoma. This specimen consisted of peripheral blood, obtained before any cancer treatment. This CDR3 is CASSLAADIYEQYF. Written as DNA, the CDR3 is TGTGCCAGCAGCTTAGCGGCGGACATTTACGAGCAGTACTTC.